This T cell receptor beta chain originates from a study of vaccination and CD4 T cells after COVID-19. As for the study in general: Ranging from 14 to 241, the interval between dose two and post-vaccine sampling had a median of about 72 days.

Sequencing of cultured CD4+ T cell DNA used the Oncomine TCR Beta short-read assay. TCRdb re-derived calls from the PCR reads in MiXCR, one entry per CDR3 protein. This table holds fewer than 10,000 distinct CDR3 sequences, 61% found once. About this clonotype itself: Its cognate antigen is unknown.

Sample treatment: approximately nine-day PBMC culture with coronavirus spike peptide pools or control peptides (ViraFEST assay). After being plated at some 2 million per well, PBMCs were cultured with 10 IU/ml IL-2 and approximately 10 ug/ml peptide pools. Investigators isolated CD4+ T cells by negative selection after approximately 9 days of culture. This CDR3 is 13 amino acids long. Germline values: CDR1 DFQATT, CDR2 SNEGSKA (reference sequence). After removal of 6 bases from V and 2 bases from J, the junction contained 5 bases not matched to a gene. The source of this sequence is a human donor who had recovered from COVID-19. The chain is built from TRBV20-1 and TRBJ2-3; 7 bases fit TRBD1. The source material was CD4+ T cells from blood, cultured in vitro. The CDR3 region has the DNA TGCAGTGCGAACAGGGGACCCACAGATACGCAGTATTTT. This sequence encodes CSANRGPTDTQYF.